The 27 T cell receptor beta chains listed next were all sequenced from one sample in a study of shared clonotypes between healthy human individuals. The table came from immunoSEQ multiplex PCR; TCRdb's copy has only in-frame clones and leaves some out. Here the sample spans roughly 2.4 million clones, approximately 95% being singletons. Sequencing was carried out using naive CD4+ T cells sorted from blood. As for subset: CD45RA+ positively selected. Receptor source: a man aged 18 to 30 in good health.

The genes are TRBV7-2 and TRBJ1-2; perhaps TRBD1 as D (6 bases). Trimming removed 5 bases from V and 6 bases from J, with 19 bases in between. From germline, CDR1 is SGHTA and CDR2 FQGNSA. The CDR3 consists of 15 residues. The CDR3 region is CASSPQGIGGDGYTF. DNA for the CDR3: TGTGCCAGCAGCCCGCAGGGGATTGGCGGAGATGGCTACACCTTC.

The chain carries TRBV7-8 and TRBJ2-7; the D is unclear. V was shortened by 1 base and J by 0 bases, with 19 bases between the two germline ends. Germline CDR1 and CDR2: SGHVS and FQNEAQ. This CDR3 spans 18 amino acids. The CDR3 sequence is CASSLVWYRAPSSYEQYF. The CDR3 region has the DNA TGTGCCAGCAGCTTAGTCTGGTACCGGGCCCCCAGCTCCTACGAGCAGTACTTC.

This chain links TRBV6-1 with TRBJ1-2; 10 nucleotides align to TRBD1. The CDR3 runs to 15 residues. Germline V lookup: CDR1 MNHNS, CDR2 SASEGT. After removal of 5 bases from V and 5 bases from J, the junction contained 8 bases not matched to a gene. The CDR3 DNA is TGTGCCAGCAGTATACGGACAGGGGGTTCATATGGCTACACCTTC. This codes for CASSIRTGGSYGYTF.

This clone has just one count. CDR3 sequence (DNA): TGTGCCATCAGTGGAACAGGGAGGCTCTACAATGAGCAGTTCTTC. Translated, it gives CAISGTGRLYNEQFF. The rearrangement links TRBV10-3 to TRBJ2-1; TRBD1 or TRBD2 may be the D gene (6 bases each). The CDR3 contains 15 residues. Germline CDR1 and CDR2: ENHRY and SYGVKD. The ends were cut back, 4 bases at V and 3 bases at J, with 13 bases in the middle.

The chain uses TRBV4-3 and TRBJ1-2; 11 bases are a match to TRBD1. The CDR3 consists of 14 residues. CDR1 and CDR2 from the germline V gene are LGHNA and YSLEER. Trimming at V came to 4 bases and at J to 6 bases, leaving 4 bases not matched to a gene. The CDR3 DNA sequence: TGCGCCAGCAGCCGAACGGGACAGGGGGATGGCTACACCTTC. Encoded protein: CASSRTGQGDGYTF.

The chain recombines TRBV13 with TRBJ2-3; TRBD2 matches at 11 bases. Germline CDR1 and CDR2: PRHDT and FYEKMQ (reference sequence). V lost 5 bases and J lost 0; bases outside the gene matches: 1. The CDR3 loop spans 15 amino acids. The CDR3 is CASSRTSGSTDTQYF. DNA of the CDR3: TGTGCCAGCAGCCGGACTAGCGGGAGCACAGATACGCAGTATTTT.

The chain links TRBV6-5 to TRBJ1-4; D not resolved. V lost 6 bases and J 3 bases, leaving 8 bases between the germline ends. The CDR3 contains 13 residues. Germline V CDR1 and CDR2: MNHEY, SVGAGI. Here the CDR3 DNA reads TGTGCCAGCAGGAACGCGGCTAATGAAAAACTGTTTTTT. Protein sequence: CASRNAANEKLFF.

CDR3 loop: CASSPPGFSGANVLTF. The DNA of the CDR3 is TGTGCCAGCTCACCACCGGGGTTCTCTGGGGCCAACGTCCTGACTTTC. The chain uses TRBV18 and TRBJ2-6; D is ambiguous. Trimming cost V 0 bases and J 0 bases, with 6 bases left between them. The CDR3 consists of 16 residues. Germline V gene lookup returns CDR1 KGHSH and CDR2 LQKENI.

The gene calls are TRBV30 and TRBJ2-7; a possible D gene is TRBD2 (6 bases). The CDR3 covers 16 residues. V lost 2 bases, J lost 6 bases, and 23 bases lay in between. Germline values: CDR1 GTSNPN, CDR2 SVGIG (reference sequence). In nucleotides, the CDR3 is TGTGCCTGGAGTCGGGCAGGGACTGCTGGCGGGTCCGAGCAGTACTTC. It is translated as CAWSRAGTAGGSEQYF.

This clone appeared a single time. The rearrangement uses TRBV5-1 and TRBJ2-1, with 7 nucleotides matching TRBD1. Germline CDR1 is SGHRS and CDR2 is YFSETQ. This CDR3 has 12 residues. Trimming cost V 4 bases and J 10 bases; bases outside gene matches: 5. The CDR3 DNA follows: TGCGCCAGCAGCATTGACAGGGCCGAGCAGTTCTTC. It encodes CASSIDRAEQFF.

J is TRBJ1-4 and V is TRBV19; 8 nucleotides agree with TRBD1. The CDR3 extends over 15 amino acids. The germline V gene has CDR1 LNHDA and CDR2 SQIVND (reference sequence). The V gene end was trimmed by 5 bases and the J gene end by 3 bases; junction bases not matched to a gene: 5. CDR3 residues: CASSVWTGSNEKLFF. In nucleotides, the CDR3 is TGTGCCAGTAGTGTCTGGACAGGGTCTAATGAAAAACTGTTTTTT. Together with reference TRBV19 and TRBJ1-4, the CDR3 gives the full variable domain: DGGITQSPKYLFRKEGQNVTLSCEQNLNHDAMYWYRQDPGQGLRLIYYSQIVNDFQKGDIAEGYSVSREKKESFPLTVTSAQKNPTAFYLCASSVWTGSNEKLFFGSGTQLSVL.

The chain links TRBV6-1 to TRBJ2-3, with unresolved D. The CDR3 length is 13 residues. CDR1 is MNHNS, CDR2 SASEGT, per germline. V was pared by 6 bases and J by 0 bases, with 7 bases between. In nucleotides, the CDR3 is TGTGCCAGCAGAACCCATAGCACAGATACGCAGTATTTT. It codes for CASRTHSTDTQYF.

This clone has just a few counts. The junction and the germline gene differ at one end; a read error may be behind it. The V call is TRBV7-7, the J call TRBJ1-5; D uncertain. CDR1 and CDR2 from the germline V gene are SSHAT and FNYEAQ (reference sequence). The CDR3 spans 13 residues. The CDR3 spells CASSQDRTGPQHF. CDR3 in DNA: TGTGCTAGCAGCCAAGACCGCACGGGTCCCCAGCATTTT.

The chain combines TRBV30 with TRBJ2-6; D ambiguous. CDR3 length: 15 residues. Trimming took off 2 bases at V and 0 bases at J, with 8 bases between the two ends. Germline loops: CDR1 GTSNPN, CDR2 SVGIG (reference sequence). CDR3 amino acids: CAWSRPTSGANVLTF. The CDR3 region has the DNA TGTGCCTGGAGTCGTCCGACCTCTGGGGCCAACGTCCTGACTTTC.

As DNA, the CDR3 is TGTGCCAGCTCACGGGTCGGGACAGTCACCCAGCATTTT. Translated, it gives CASSRVGTVTQHF. The rearrangement joins TRBV18 to TRBJ1-5; 7 bases match TRBD1. The CDR3 contains 13 residues. Losses at the gene ends were 4 bases for V and 11 bases for J; bases not matched to a gene: 8. The germline gives CDR1 KGHSH, CDR2 LQKENI.

This clone occurred a few times. The genes are TRBV10-2 and TRBJ1-1; no firm D call. CDR1 and CDR2 from the germline V gene are WSHSY and SAAADI. The CDR3 has 13 amino acids. V shed 3 bases and J shed 1 base, with 6 bases lying between them. Here the CDR3 reads CASSEQSNTEAFF. Here the CDR3 DNA reads TGCGCCAGCAGTGAACAGTCGAACACTGAAGCTTTCTTT.

A remark on this clone: Other nucleotide sequences in the sample specify the same CDR3. The chain uses TRBV7-2 and TRBJ2-5; a weak D match, TRBD2 (6 bases). Trimming removed 1 base at V and 4 bases at J, with 10 bases between. CDR1 is SGHTA and CDR2 is FQGNSA in the germline V gene. The CDR3 length is 14 residues. The CDR3: CASSLGGGAETQYF. The CDR3 DNA follows: TGTGCCAGCAGCTTAGGCGGAGGGGCAGAGACCCAGTACTTC. The variable domain in full, completed from reference TRBV7-2 and TRBJ2-5, reads GAGVSQSPSNKVTEKGKDVELRCDPISGHTALYWYRQSLGQGLEFLIYFQGNSAPDKSGLPSDRFSAERTGGSVSTLTIQRTQQEDSAVYLCASSLGGGAETQYFGPGTRLLVL.

Written as DNA, the CDR3 is TGTGCCAGCAGCTCACCCACCGGGACAGTGGGGAGCAACACCATATATTTT. Protein product: CASSSPTGTVGSNTIYF. The genes are TRBV7-8 and TRBJ1-3, with TRBD1 matching 7 bases. The CDR3 is made up of 17 amino acids. The germline CDR1 and CDR2 sequences are SGHVS and FQNEAQ. V lost 4 bases to trimming and J lost 7 bases; unmatched junction nucleotides: 16.

The rearrangement uses TRBV27 and TRBJ2-7, with 9 nucleotides matching TRBD1. Germline V gene sequence: CDR1 MNHEY, CDR2 SMNVEV (reference sequence). The trim removed 7 bases at V and 3 bases at J, leaving 4 bases unmatched. This CDR3 region has 13 residues. The CDR3 DNA reads as TGTGCCAGCACAGGACAGGGGAGCTACGAGCAGTACTTC. It specifies CASTGQGSYEQYF.

The rearrangement uses TRBV30 and TRBJ2-5, with D maybe TRBD2 (6 bases). This CDR3 is built from 15 residues. Trimming left V 3 bases short and J 1 base short, with 15 bases between. CDR1 and CDR2 from the germline V gene are GTSNPN and SVGIG (reference sequence). DNA of the CDR3: TGTGCCTGGAGCCTCGGGACTCTTTCCCAAGAGACCCAGTACTTC. Protein sequence: CAWSLGTLSQETQYF.

About this clone: Other DNA sequences in this specimen translate into the identical CDR3. The V and J genes are TRBV28 and TRBJ1-6; D is ambiguous. V was clipped by 2 bases and J by 10 bases, with 6 bases between them. There are 12 residues in the CDR3. CDR1 and CDR2 (germline): MDHEN, SYDVKM. The CDR3 sequence is CASSLGVSPLHF. Here the CDR3 DNA reads TGTGCCAGCAGTTTAGGTGTGTCACCCCTCCACTTT.

This clone was observed once. This rearrangement joins TRBV5-1 to TRBJ1-2, with D possibly TRBD1 on 6 matching bases. CDR1 is SGHRS and CDR2 is YFSETQ in the germline V gene. Trimming left V 1 base short and J 8 bases short, with 24 bases between. The CDR3 length is 17 residues. The CDR3 nucleotides read TGCGCCAGCAGCTTGCCAGGGGACTTTCGGGCCTTGTCGGGCTACACCTTC. Translated: CASSLPGDFRALSGYTF.

This clone was detected a few times. The chain links TRBV5-1 to TRBJ1-3, with D tentatively TRBD1 (5 bases). The CDR3 consists of 14 residues. The germline gives CDR1 SGHRS, CDR2 YFSETQ. V gave up 4 bases and J gave up 2 bases, with 10 bases separating them. The CDR3 reads CASSPDKPGNTIYF. In DNA, the CDR3 is TGCGCCAGCAGCCCGGACAAGCCTGGAAACACCATATATTTT.

The CDR3 here is CASSGGQGDSGANVLTF. The CDR3 bases are TGTGCCAGCAGCGGAGGACAGGGGGACTCTGGGGCCAACGTCCTGACTTTC. The chain carries TRBV11-2 and TRBJ2-6, with 10 bases identical to TRBD1. Germline V gene data show CDR1 as SGHAT and CDR2 as FQNNGV. With V trimmed by 5 bases and J by 0 bases, 4 bases remained unmatched. This CDR3 has 17 amino acids. The full variable domain, its missing parts supplied by reference TRBV11-2 and TRBJ2-6, is EAGVAQSPRYKIIEKRQSVAFWCNPISGHATLYWYQQILGQGPKLLIQFQNNGVVDDSQLPKDRFSAERLKGVDSTLKIQPAKLEDSAVYLCASSGGQGDSGANVLTFGAGSRLTVL.

The J gene is TRBJ2-7, the V gene TRBV28, with 7 bases lining up with TRBD2. V was clipped by 8 bases and J by 1 base; unmatched bases: 5. Germline CDR1 is MDHEN and CDR2 is SYDVKM. The CDR3 runs 13 residues. DNA of the CDR3: TGTGCCAGCCAGCCCGGGGGGTCCTACGAGCAGTACTTC. It yields the protein CASQPGGSYEQYF.

This clone has just one count. This chain connects TRBV19 to TRBJ2-2; weak D call: TRBD1 (5 bases). The germline CDR1 and CDR2 sequences are LNHDA and SQIVND (reference sequence). Trimming took off 4 bases at V and 6 bases at J, with 12 bases between the two ends. The CDR3 consists of 14 residues. The CDR3 here is CASSTNTGAGELFF. The DNA for the CDR3 is TGTGCCAGTAGTACGAACACAGGAGCCGGGGAGCTGTTTTTT.

DNA of the CDR3: TGTGCCAGCAGCTTAGGTACAGGGGAAGAGGGGACCCAGTACTTC. Its protein product is CASSLGTGEEGTQYF. The V call is TRBV11-3, the J call TRBJ2-5; 7 bases line up with TRBD1. Per germline, CDR1 SGHNT and CDR2 YENEEA. This CDR3 spans 15 amino acids. With V trimmed by 1 base and J by 7 bases, 9 bases remained unmatched.